The 28 T cell receptor beta chains given below trace back to one sample, sequenced in a study of T cell changes during pregnancy in multiple sclerosis. Some clones are missing from TCRdb's copy, which holds only in-frame ones; the method was immunoSEQ multiplex PCR. The sample lists about 40,000 clones, around 90% seen once, with roughly 4.5% in the top ten. The source was peripheral blood, collected in the second trimester of pregnancy. The receptors derive from a female donor in good health, enrolled as a control in a pregnancy study.

The rearrangement joins TRBV6-1 to TRBJ2-5; possible D gene TRBD2, 6 bases. V gave up 3 bases and J gave up 5 bases, with 16 bases separating them. The CDR3 loop spans 15 amino acids. CDR1 and CDR2 (germline): MNHNS, SASEGT. The CDR3 is CASSDGGGWGETQYF. The CDR3 bases are TGTGCCAGCAGTGATGGGGGAGGCTGGGGGGAGACCCAGTACTTC.

In its sample, this clone ranks as medium-sized. This sequence joins TRBV30 and TRBJ2-5; 8 bases align to TRBD2. Trimming at V came to 5 bases and at J to 5 bases, leaving 4 bases not matched to a gene. This CDR3 contains 12 residues. Germline values: CDR1 GTSNPN, CDR2 SVGIG (reference sequence). The CDR3 reads CAWDGTSETQYF. The CDR3 DNA reads as TGTGCCTGGGACGGGACTAGTGAGACCCAGTACTTC.

The chain is built from TRBV5-1 and TRBJ2-7; a possible D gene is TRBD2 (6 bases). Germline V gives CDR1 SGHRS, CDR2 YFSETQ. The V gene lost 2 bases and the J gene lost 0 bases, with 18 bases spanning the gap. This CDR3 is 17 amino acids long. The CDR3 is CASSLTRPTRSSYEQYF. CDR3 coding DNA: TGCGCCAGCAGCTTAACCCGACCGACTAGAAGCTCCTACGAGCAGTACTTC.

This rearrangement joins TRBV27 to TRBJ2-7; perhaps TRBD2 as D (5 bases). With 0 bases removed from V and 2 bases from J, the gap between germline ends came to 11 bases. CDR1 is MNHEY, CDR2 SMNVEV, per germline (reference sequence). The length of the CDR3 is 15 residues. CDR3 coding DNA: TGTGCCAGCAGTTTATCGAACGGGGTGACCTACGAGCAGTACTTC. Its translation: CASSLSNGVTYEQYF.

This clone has only one observation. The chain links TRBV10-3 to TRBJ1-1; a weak D match, TRBD1 (5 bases). Trimming stripped 4 bases from V and 4 bases from J, with 19 bases between. Germline lookup yields CDR1 ENHRY and CDR2 SYGVKD. CDR3 length: 16 amino acids. CDR3 loop: CAISVAGSGVRTEAFF. Written as DNA, the CDR3 is TGTGCCATCAGTGTTGCAGGGTCAGGTGTTCGCACTGAAGCTTTCTTT.

V and J are TRBV30 and TRBJ1-4; tentative D call: TRBD1 (6 bases). This CDR3 spans 15 amino acids. CDR1 and CDR2 (germline): GTSNPN, SVGIG (reference sequence). Trimming shortened V by 0 bases and J by 0 bases, and 8 bases separated the two germline ends. As DNA, the CDR3 is TGTGCCTGGAGTGTAGGGGGGGCAACTAATGAAAAACTGTTTTTT. Translated: CAWSVGGATNEKLFF. Complete variable domain (other parts from reference TRBV30 and TRBJ1-4): SQTIHQWPATLVQPVGSPLSLECTVEGTSNPNLYWYRQAAGRGLQLLFYSVGIGQISSEVPQNLSASRPQDRQFILSSKKLLLSDSGFYLCAWSVGGATNEKLFFGSGTQLSVL.

The J gene is TRBJ1-2, the V gene TRBV30; no clear D. The CDR3 has 12 residues. The germline V gene encodes CDR1 GTSNPN and CDR2 SVGIG (reference sequence). V lost 3 bases and J lost 5, with 10 bases in between. The CDR3 loop reads CAWRTETYGYTF. CDR3 nucleotide sequence: TGTGCCTGGAGGACCGAGACATATGGCTACACCTTC.

The rearrangement joins TRBV2 to TRBJ2-7; 10 bases fit TRBD1. J was trimmed by 3 bases and V by 6 bases; bases with no gene match: 5. Germline V lookup: CDR1 SNHLY, CDR2 FYNNEI. The CDR3 covers 14 residues. For the CDR3, the DNA is TGTGCCAGCAGGGCCGGGACAGGGGTCTACGAGCAGTACTTC. Protein sequence: CASRAGTGVYEQYF.

This sequence joins TRBV14 and TRBJ2-1; 7 bases align to TRBD1. The CDR3 totals 15 residues. V lost 1 base, J lost 6 bases, and 6 bases stayed unmatched. Germline CDR1 is SGHDN and CDR2 is FVKESK. The DNA for the CDR3 is TGTGCCAGCAGCCAAGGACAGGGTGTCGGCAATGAGCAGTTCTTC. This encodes CASSQGQGVGNEQFF. Based on the CDR3 plus reference TRBV14 and TRBJ2-1, the full variable domain is EAGVTQFPSHSVIEKGQTVTLRCDPISGHDNLYWYRRVMGKEIKFLLHFVKESKQDESGMPNNRFLAERTGGTYSTLKVQPAELEDSGVYFCASSQGQGVGNEQFFGPGTRLTVL.

A single count supports this clone. This likely comes from a read error, as the CDR3 has no conserved phenylalanine or tryptophan at its end. No DNA is shown, since the ends of the CDR3 on it are uncertain; the CDR3 is the one TCRdb lists. The rearrangement joins TRBV29-1 to TRBJ1-1. Germline values: CDR1 SQVTM, CDR2 ANQGSEA. The CDR3 region is 14 residues in length, termini included. CDR3 amino acids: CSPSFRAGDPSPRV.

The chain joins TRBV30 to TRBJ1-3; D is uncertain. V gave up 4 bases and J gave up 0 bases, with 10 bases separating them. From germline, CDR1 is GTSNPN and CDR2 SVGIG (reference sequence). The CDR3 is 14 residues long. CDR3 region: CAWNIGSSGNTIYF. Written as DNA, the CDR3 is TGTGCCTGGAACATCGGGTCCTCTGGAAACACCATATATTTT.

V and J are TRBV30 and TRBJ1-6; no clear D gene. The CDR3 is made up of 18 amino acids. With 2 bases removed from V and 5 bases from J, the gap between germline ends came to 22 bases. Germline lookup yields CDR1 GTSNPN and CDR2 SVGIG (reference sequence). This chain's CDR3 is CAWSRTTSLFGDNSPLHF. Written as DNA, the CDR3 is TGTGCCTGGAGTCGAACCACGAGCCTTTTCGGAGATAATTCACCCCTCCACTTT. Supplemented by reference TRBV30 and TRBJ1-6, the full variable domain reads SQTIHQWPATLVQPVGSPLSLECTVEGTSNPNLYWYRQAAGRGLQLLFYSVGIGQISSEVPQNLSASRPQDRQFILSSKKLLLSDSGFYLCAWSRTTSLFGDNSPLHFGNGTRLTVT.

The chain combines TRBV10-1 with TRBJ2-3, with D unresolved. V lost 2 bases, J lost 4 bases, and 7 bases lay in between. CDR1 and CDR2 from the germline V gene are WNHNN and SYGVQD (reference sequence). The CDR3 sequence is 13 residues long. CDR3 sequence (DNA): TGCGCCAGCAGTGAGGGCTCCCCAGATACGCAGTATTTT. Protein: CASSEGSPDTQYF.

This clone was observed a single time. The CDR3 DNA is TGTGCCAGCAGTTTTCGGACAGGATTGTATACTGAAGCTTTCTTT. It yields the protein CASSFRTGLYTEAFF. V usage is TRBV6-5 and J usage is TRBJ1-1, with 7 bases matching TRBD1. The V and J ends lost 4 bases and 5 bases, in that order; junction bases with no gene match: 10. The CDR3 length is 15 residues. CDR1 MNHEY and CDR2 SVGAGI come from the germline V gene.

This clone occurred once. The V gene is TRBV10-3, the J gene TRBJ1-6, with 10 bases lining up with TRBD1. V shed 6 bases and J 4 bases; nucleotides not matched to a gene: 6. The CDR3 loop spans 16 amino acids. Germline V gives CDR1 ENHRY, CDR2 SYGVKD. The CDR3 nucleotides are TGTGCCATCAGCCGGACAGGGGGATCTTATAATTCACCCCTCCACTTT. Translated, it gives CAISRTGGSYNSPLHF.

The V gene is TRBV5-1, the J gene TRBJ2-6; D is uncertain. Germline CDR1 is SGHRS and CDR2 is YFSETQ. The CDR3 is made up of 15 amino acids. V gave up 5 bases and J gave up 0 bases, with 9 bases separating them. The CDR3 loop reads CASSLEPSGANVLTF. For the CDR3, the DNA is TGCGCCAGCAGTTTAGAGCCCTCTGGGGCCAACGTCCTGACTTTC.

CDR3 amino acids: CASSDPPGQGTETQYF. The CDR3 region has the DNA TGTGCCAGCAGTGACCCTCCGGGACAGGGGACGGAGACCCAGTACTTC. The J gene is TRBJ2-5, the V gene TRBV25-1; 10 bases fit TRBD1. This CDR3 region has 16 residues. The germline V gene has CDR1 MGHDK and CDR2 SYGVNS. Unmatched junction bases numbered 9, after V lost 3 bases and J lost 5 bases.

The rearrangement uses TRBV11-2 and TRBJ2-2; 9 bases align to TRBD1. J was trimmed by 4 bases and V by 8 bases; bases with no gene match: 8. CDR1 and CDR2 from the germline V gene are SGHAT and FQNNGV. This CDR3 is 15 amino acids long. CDR3 in DNA: TGTGCCAGCGCCAGCGGGACAGGGATCACCGGGGAGCTGTTTTTT. Translated, it gives CASASGTGITGELFF.

In its sample, this clone was seen once. The CDR3 DNA is TGTGCCAGCAGCAAAGCAGCCGGGACAGGGGGCGCGGGTGGGGACACTGAAGCTTTCTTT. Its translation: CASSKAAGTGGAGGDTEAFF. This chain links TRBV21-1 with TRBJ1-1; TRBD1 was called by the table and not checked on the DNA. TRBV21-1 corresponds to a pseudogene. This CDR3 contains 20 residues.

This clone was recorded only once. This chain connects TRBV5-1 to TRBJ2-7; 11 positions match TRBD1. With V trimmed by 4 bases and J by 3 bases, 6 bases remained unmatched. The CDR3 runs 15 residues. Germline V gene data show CDR1 as SGHRS and CDR2 as YFSETQ. The CDR3 region is CASSAPGTGGYEQYF. The CDR3 DNA reads TGCGCCAGCAGCGCCCCCGGGACAGGGGGCTACGAGCAGTACTTC.

The chain carries TRBV13 and TRBJ1-1; D is unclear. V was trimmed by 2 bases and J by 4 bases, leaving 8 bases between them. Germline V gene sequence: CDR1 PRHDT, CDR2 FYEKMQ (reference sequence). The CDR3 has 13 residues. The DNA for the CDR3 is TGTGCCAGCAGCTTACGAACGAGCACTGAAGCTTTCTTT. This sequence encodes CASSLRTSTEAFF.

A few counts support this clone. CDR3 loop: CAWSASGAFVYTF. CDR3 coding DNA: TGTGCCTGGAGTGCGTCAGGGGCTTTTGTCTACACCTTC. The chain recombines TRBV30 with TRBJ1-2; possibly TRBD1 for D (6 bases). The CDR3 spans 13 residues. V was pared by 1 base and J by 10 bases, with 16 bases between. Germline CDR1 is GTSNPN and CDR2 is SVGIG (reference sequence).

Only a few counts were recorded for this clone. The chain couples TRBV21-1 to TRBJ1-1; the D segment call TRBD1 is taken from the table without a DNA check. TRBV21-1 is flagged as a pseudogene. The CDR3 is 16 residues long. The CDR3 DNA sequence: TGTGCCAGCAGCAAAGGGCCTGGGGGCAGGGGCACTGAAGCTTTCTTT. Encoded protein: CASSKGPGGRGTEAFF.

The rearrangement links TRBV27 to TRBJ1-3; no definite D call. The CDR3 has 13 residues. Germline V lookup: CDR1 MNHEY, CDR2 SMNVEV (reference sequence). The germline V and J ends were trimmed by 3 bases and 1 base, with 4 bases remaining between them. Written as DNA, the CDR3 is TGTGCCAGCAGTTTGAGATCTGGAAACACCATATATTTT. It translates to CASSLRSGNTIYF.

The V gene is TRBV29-1, the J gene TRBJ1-1; 10 bases are a match to TRBD1. CDR1 is SQVTM, CDR2 ANQGSEA, per germline. The CDR3 contains 15 residues. The V and J ends lost 5 bases and 5 bases, in that order; junction bases with no gene match: 11. CDR3 sequence (DNA): TGCAGCGTTTCGACAGGGGGCGAAGGGGGGACTGAAGCTTTCTTT. Translating gives CSVSTGGEGGTEAFF.

The chain joins TRBV5-1 to TRBJ2-5; 7 nucleotides agree with TRBD1. V lost 4 bases, J lost 2 bases, and 5 bases stayed unmatched. The CDR3 contains 14 residues. CDR1 SGHRS and CDR2 YFSETQ come from the germline V gene. The CDR3 spells CASSHGTDQETQYF. CDR3 coding DNA: TGCGCCAGCAGCCATGGGACAGATCAAGAGACCCAGTACTTC.

This chain joins TRBV2 and TRBJ2-1; the D is unclear. Trimming left V 2 bases short and J 7 bases short, with 9 bases between. CDR3 size: 13 residues. Germline V gene data show CDR1 as SNHLY and CDR2 as FYNNEI. The CDR3 sequence: CASSEPFRNEQFF. CDR3 coding DNA: TGTGCCAGCAGTGAACCATTCAGAAATGAGCAGTTCTTC.

The chain uses TRBV7-8 and TRBJ2-7; D unclear. Looked up from germline, CDR1 is SGHVS and CDR2 is FQNEAQ. The CDR3 runs to 15 residues. Deletions cut 5 bases from V and 1 base from J, with 15 bases between. The CDR3 loop is CASSLEEGASYEQYF. CDR3 nucleotide sequence: TGTGCCAGCAGCCTCGAAGAAGGAGCTTCCTACGAGCAGTACTTC.